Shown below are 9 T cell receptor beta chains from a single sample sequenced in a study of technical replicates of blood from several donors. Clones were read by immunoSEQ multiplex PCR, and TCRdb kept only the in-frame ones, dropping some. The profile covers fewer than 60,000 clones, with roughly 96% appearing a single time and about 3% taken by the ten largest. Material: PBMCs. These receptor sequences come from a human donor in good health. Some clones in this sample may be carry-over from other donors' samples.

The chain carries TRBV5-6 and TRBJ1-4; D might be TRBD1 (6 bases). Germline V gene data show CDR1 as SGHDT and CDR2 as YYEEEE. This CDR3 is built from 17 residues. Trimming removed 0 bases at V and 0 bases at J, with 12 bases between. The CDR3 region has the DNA TGTGCCAGCAGCTTGGGGACAGATTATGCAACTAATGAAAAACTGTTTTTT. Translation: CASSLGTDYATNEKLFF.

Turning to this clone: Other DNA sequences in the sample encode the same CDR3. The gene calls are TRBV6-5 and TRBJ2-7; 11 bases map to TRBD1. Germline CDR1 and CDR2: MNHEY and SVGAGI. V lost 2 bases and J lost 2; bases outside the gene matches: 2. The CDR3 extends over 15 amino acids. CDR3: CASSYRDRGTYEQYF. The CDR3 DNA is TGTGCCAGCAGTTACCGGGACAGGGGGACCTACGAGCAGTACTTC.

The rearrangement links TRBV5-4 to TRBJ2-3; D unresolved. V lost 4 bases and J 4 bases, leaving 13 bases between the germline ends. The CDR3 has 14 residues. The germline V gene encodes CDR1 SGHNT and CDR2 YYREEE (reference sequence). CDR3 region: CASSVGNSADTQYF. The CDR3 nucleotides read TGTGCCAGCAGCGTGGGCAATTCGGCAGATACGCAGTATTTT.

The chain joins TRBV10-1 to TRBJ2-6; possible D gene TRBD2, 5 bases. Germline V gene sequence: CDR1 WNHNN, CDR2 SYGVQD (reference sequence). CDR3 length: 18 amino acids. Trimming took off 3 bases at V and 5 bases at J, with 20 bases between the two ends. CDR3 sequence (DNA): TGCGCCAGCAGTGACCCGGGGATCGCACAAAGTCGGGCCAACGTCCTGACTTTC. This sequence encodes CASSDPGIAQSRANVLTF.

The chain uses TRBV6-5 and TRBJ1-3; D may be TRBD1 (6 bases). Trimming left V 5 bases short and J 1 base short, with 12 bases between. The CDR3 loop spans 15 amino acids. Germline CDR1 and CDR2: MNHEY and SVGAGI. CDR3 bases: TGTGCCAGCAGTACAACACAGGGTTCTGGAAACACCATATATTTT. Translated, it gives CASSTTQGSGNTIYF.

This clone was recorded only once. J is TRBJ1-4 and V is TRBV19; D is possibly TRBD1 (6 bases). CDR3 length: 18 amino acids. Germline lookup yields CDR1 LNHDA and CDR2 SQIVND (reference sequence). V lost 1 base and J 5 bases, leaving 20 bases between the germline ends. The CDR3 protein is CASSIVRRTGTRNEKLFF. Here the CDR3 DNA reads TGTGCCAGTAGTATAGTCCGCCGTACCGGGACAAGGAATGAAAAACTGTTTTTT.

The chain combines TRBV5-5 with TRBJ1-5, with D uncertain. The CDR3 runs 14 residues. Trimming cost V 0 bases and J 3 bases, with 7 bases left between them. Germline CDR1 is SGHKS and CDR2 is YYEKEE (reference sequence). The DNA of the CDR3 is TGTGCCAGCAGCTTGGGGCGGGACAATCAGCCCCAGCATTTT. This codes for CASSLGRDNQPQHF.

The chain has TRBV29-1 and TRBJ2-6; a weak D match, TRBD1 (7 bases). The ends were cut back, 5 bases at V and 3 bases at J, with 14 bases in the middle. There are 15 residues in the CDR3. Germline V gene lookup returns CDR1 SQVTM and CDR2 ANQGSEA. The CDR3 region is CSVSGGRVGANVLTF. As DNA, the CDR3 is TGCAGCGTTTCAGGGGGGCGGGTTGGGGCCAACGTCCTGACTTTC.

The CDR3 spells CASRGKWTADHEQYF. DNA of the CDR3: TGTGCCAGCAGGGGAAAATGGACAGCCGACCACGAGCAGTACTTC. The gene calls are TRBV7-7 and TRBJ2-7; D is perhaps TRBD1 (6 bases). The length of the CDR3 is 15 residues. The germline V gene encodes CDR1 SSHAT and CDR2 FNYEAQ (reference sequence). V was shortened by 6 bases and J by 5 bases, with 20 bases between the two germline ends.